This T cell receptor (beta chain) comes out of a study of control samples from healthy donors and cancer patients. Measured with immunoSEQ multiplex PCR; TCRdb has only the in-frame clones, and not every one. The table lists around 100,000 clones, around 89% of them singletons. Per germline, CDR1 DFQATT and CDR2 SNEGSKA (reference sequence). This CDR3 has 11 amino acids. Trimming left V 5 bases short and J 4 bases short, with 5 bases between. The V call is TRBV20-1, the J call TRBJ1-4; D unresolved. The sequenced material came from PBMCs. The receptor was isolated from a man aged 55 to 70 with lung cancer. The chain's CDR3 is CSADNNEKLFF. The CDR3 coding sequence is TGCAGTGCTGACAATAATGAAAAACTGTTTTTT.